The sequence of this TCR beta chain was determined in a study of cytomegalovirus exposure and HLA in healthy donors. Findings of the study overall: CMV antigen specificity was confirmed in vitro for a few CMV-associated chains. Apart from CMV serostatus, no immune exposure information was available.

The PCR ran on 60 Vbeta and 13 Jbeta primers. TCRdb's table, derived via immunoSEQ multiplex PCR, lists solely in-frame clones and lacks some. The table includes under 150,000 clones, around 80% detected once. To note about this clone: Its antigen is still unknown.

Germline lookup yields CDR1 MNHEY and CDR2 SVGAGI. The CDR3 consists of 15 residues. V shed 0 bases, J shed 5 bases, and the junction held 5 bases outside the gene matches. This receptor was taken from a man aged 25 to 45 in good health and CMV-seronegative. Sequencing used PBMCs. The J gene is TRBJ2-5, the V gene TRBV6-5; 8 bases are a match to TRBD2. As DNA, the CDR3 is TGTGCCAGCAGTTACTCTACGGGGGGGCCGGAGACCCAGTACTTC. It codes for CASSYSTGGPETQYF.